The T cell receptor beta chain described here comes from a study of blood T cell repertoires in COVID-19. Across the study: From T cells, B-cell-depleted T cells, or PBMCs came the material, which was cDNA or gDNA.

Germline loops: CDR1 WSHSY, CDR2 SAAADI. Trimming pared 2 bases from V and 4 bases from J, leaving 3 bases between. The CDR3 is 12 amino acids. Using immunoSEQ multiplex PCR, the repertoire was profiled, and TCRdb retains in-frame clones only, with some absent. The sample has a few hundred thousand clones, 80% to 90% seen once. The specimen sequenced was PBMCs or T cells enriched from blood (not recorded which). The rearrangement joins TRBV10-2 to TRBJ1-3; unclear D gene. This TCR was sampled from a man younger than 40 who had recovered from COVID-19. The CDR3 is CASSEAGNTIYF. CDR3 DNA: TGCGCCAGCAGTGAGGCGGGAAACACCATATATTTT.